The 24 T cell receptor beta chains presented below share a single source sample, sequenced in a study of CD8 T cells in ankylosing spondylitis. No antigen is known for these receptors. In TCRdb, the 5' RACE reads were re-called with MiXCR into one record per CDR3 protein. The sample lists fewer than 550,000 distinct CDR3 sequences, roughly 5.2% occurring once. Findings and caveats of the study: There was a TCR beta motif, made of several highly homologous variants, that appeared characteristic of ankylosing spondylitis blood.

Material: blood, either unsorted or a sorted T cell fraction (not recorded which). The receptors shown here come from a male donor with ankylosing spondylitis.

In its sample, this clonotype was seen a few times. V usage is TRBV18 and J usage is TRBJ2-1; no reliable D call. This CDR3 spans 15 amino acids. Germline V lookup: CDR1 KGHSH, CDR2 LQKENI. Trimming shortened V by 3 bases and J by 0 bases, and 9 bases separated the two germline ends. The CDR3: CASSPRSSSYNEQFF. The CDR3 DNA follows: TGTGCCAGCTCACCCAGATCCAGCTCCTACAATGAGCAGTTCTTC.

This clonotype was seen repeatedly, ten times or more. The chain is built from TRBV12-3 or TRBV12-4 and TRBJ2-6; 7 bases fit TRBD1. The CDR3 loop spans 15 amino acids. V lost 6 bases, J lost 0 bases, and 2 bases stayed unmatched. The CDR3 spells CASSGQDSGANVLTF. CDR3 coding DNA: TGTGCCAGCAGCGGACAGGACTCTGGGGCCAACGTCCTGACTTTC.

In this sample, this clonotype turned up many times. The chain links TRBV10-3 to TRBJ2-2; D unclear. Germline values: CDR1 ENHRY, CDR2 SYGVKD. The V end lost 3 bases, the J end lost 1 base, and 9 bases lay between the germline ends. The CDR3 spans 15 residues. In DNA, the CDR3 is TGTGCCATCAGTGATTCGGTTGAGAACACCGGGGAGCTGTTTTTT. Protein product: CAISDSVENTGELFF.

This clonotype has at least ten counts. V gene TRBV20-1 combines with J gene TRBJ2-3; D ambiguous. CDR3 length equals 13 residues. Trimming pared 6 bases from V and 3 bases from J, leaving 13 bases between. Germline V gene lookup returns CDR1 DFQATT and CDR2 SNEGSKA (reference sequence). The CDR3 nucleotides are TGCAGTGCCCCCCTAGAAGGGACAGATACGCAGTATTTT. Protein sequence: CSAPLEGTDTQYF.

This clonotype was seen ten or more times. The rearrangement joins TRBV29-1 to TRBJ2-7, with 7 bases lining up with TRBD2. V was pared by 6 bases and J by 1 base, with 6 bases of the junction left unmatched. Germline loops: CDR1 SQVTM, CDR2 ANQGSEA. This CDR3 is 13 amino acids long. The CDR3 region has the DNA TGCAGCGTCGCGGGCGGGAGATCCTACGAGCAGTACTTC. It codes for CSVAGGRSYEQYF.

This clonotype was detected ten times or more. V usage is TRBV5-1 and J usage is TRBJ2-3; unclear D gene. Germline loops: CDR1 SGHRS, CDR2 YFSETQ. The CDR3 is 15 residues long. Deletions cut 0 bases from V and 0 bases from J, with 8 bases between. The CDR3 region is CASSLAEPSTDTQYF. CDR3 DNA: TGCGCCAGCAGCTTGGCCGAACCAAGCACAGATACGCAGTATTTT.

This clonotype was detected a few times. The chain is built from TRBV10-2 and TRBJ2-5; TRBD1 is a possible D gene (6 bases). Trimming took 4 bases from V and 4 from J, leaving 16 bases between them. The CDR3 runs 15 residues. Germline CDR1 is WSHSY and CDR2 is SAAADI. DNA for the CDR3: TGCGCCAGCAGTGGGACAGCAGGATGGCGAGAGACCCAGTACTTC. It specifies CASSGTAGWRETQYF.

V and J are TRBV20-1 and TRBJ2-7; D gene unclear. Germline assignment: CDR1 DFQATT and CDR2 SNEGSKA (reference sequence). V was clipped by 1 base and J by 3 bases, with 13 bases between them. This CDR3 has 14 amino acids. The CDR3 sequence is CSARGLLSGYEQYF. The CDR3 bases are TGCAGTGCTAGAGGTCTCTTATCGGGCTACGAGCAGTACTTC.

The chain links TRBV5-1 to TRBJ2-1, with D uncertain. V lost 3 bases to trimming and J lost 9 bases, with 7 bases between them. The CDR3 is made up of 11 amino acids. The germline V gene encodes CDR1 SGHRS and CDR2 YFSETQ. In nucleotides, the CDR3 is TGCGCCAGCAGCTCTTATTCTGAGCAGTTCTTC. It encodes CASSSYSEQFF.

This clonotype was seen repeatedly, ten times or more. The CDR3 DNA is TGCAGTGCTAGAGGGACAGGACCGAGCTCCTATAATTCACCCCTCCACTTT. Its protein is CSARGTGPSSYNSPLHF. The chain is built from TRBV20-1 and TRBJ1-6, with 7 bases aligning to TRBD1. The germline gives CDR1 DFQATT, CDR2 SNEGSKA (reference sequence). The ends lost 1 base at V and 0 bases at J; junction bases unmatched: 6. There are 17 residues in the CDR3.

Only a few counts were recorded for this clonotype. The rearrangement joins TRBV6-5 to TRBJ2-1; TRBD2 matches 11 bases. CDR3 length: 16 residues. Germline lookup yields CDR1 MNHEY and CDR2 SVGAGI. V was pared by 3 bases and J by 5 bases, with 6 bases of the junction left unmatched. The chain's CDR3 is CASSYFSGGANNEQFF. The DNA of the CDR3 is TGTGCCAGCAGTTATTTTAGCGGGGGGGCAAACAATGAGCAGTTCTTC.

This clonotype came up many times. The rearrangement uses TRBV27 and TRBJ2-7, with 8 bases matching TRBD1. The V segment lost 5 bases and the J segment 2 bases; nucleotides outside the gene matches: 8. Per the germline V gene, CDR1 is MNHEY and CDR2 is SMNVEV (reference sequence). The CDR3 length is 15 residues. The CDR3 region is CASSPGTGTTYEQYF. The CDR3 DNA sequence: TGTGCCAGCAGTCCCGGGACAGGCACTACCTACGAGCAGTACTTC.

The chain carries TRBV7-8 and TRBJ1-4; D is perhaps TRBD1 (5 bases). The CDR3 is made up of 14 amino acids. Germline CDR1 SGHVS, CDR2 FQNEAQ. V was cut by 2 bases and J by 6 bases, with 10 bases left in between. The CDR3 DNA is TGTGCCAGCAGCTTACCGGGGGATTATGAAAAACTGTTTTTT. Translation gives CASSLPGDYEKLFF.

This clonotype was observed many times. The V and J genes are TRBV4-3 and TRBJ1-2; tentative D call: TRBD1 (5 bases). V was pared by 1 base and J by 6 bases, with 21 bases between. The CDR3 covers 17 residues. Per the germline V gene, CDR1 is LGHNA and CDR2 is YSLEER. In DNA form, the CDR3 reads TGCGCCAGCAGCCAAGGATATTCGGGGGAGATATATGATGGCTACACCTTC. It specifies CASSQGYSGEIYDGYTF.

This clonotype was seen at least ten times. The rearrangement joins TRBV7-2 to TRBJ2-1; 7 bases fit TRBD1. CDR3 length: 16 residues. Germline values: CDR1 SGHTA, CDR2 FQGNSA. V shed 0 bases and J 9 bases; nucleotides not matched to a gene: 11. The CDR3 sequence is CASSLAGGLRELEQFF. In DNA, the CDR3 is TGTGCCAGCAGCTTAGCAGGGGGCCTCAGAGAACTTGAGCAGTTCTTC.

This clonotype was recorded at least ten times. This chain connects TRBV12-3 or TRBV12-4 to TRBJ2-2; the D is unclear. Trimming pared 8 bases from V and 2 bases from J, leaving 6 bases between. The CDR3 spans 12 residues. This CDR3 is CASYDNTGELFF. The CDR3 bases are TGTGCCAGCTATGATAACACCGGGGAGCTGTTTTTT.

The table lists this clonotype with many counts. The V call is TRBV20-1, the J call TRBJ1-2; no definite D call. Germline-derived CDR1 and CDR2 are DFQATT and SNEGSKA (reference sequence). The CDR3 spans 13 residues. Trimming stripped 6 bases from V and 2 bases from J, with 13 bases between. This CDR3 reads CSARLNPNYGYTF. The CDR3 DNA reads TGCAGTGCCCGCTTGAACCCGAACTATGGCTACACCTTC.

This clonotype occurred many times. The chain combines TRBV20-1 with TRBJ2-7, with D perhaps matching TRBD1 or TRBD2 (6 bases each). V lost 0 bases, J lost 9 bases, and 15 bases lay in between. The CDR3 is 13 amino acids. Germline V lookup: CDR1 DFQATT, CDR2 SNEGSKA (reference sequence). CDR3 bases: TGCAGTGCTAGAGATGATCGACAGGAGGGGCAGTACTTC. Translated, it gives CSARDDRQEGQYF.

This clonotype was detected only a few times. DNA for the CDR3: TGTGCCAGCAGCTTGGCCGCGGTCGGTGAGACCCAGTACTTC. It encodes CASSLAAVGETQYF. The V and J genes are TRBV5-5 and TRBJ2-5; D gene ambiguous. The V end was cut by 0 bases, the J end by 5 bases, with 11 bases between. The CDR3 loop spans 14 amino acids. The germline V gene has CDR1 SGHKS and CDR2 YYEKEE (reference sequence).

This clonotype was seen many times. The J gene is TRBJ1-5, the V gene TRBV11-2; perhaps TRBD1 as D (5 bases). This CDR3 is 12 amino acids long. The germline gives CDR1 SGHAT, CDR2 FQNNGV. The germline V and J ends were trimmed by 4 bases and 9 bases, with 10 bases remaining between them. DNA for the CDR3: TGTGCCAGCAGCTCCCAGGGCCGGCCCCAGCATTTT. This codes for CASSSQGRPQHF.

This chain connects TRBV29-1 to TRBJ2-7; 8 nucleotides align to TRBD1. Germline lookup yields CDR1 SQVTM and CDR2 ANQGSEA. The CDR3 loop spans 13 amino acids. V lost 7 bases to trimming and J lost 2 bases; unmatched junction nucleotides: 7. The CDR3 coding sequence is TGCAGCGGTGCAGGGGGCGCCGCCTACGAGCAGTACTTC. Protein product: CSGAGGAAYEQYF.

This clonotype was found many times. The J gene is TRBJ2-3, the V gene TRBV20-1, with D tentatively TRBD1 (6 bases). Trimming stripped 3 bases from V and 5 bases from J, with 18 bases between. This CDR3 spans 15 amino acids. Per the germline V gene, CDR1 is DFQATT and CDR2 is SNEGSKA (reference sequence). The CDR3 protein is CSASWGRLGGDTQYF. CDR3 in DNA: TGCAGTGCTAGTTGGGGACGCCTAGGGGGAGATACGCAGTATTTT.

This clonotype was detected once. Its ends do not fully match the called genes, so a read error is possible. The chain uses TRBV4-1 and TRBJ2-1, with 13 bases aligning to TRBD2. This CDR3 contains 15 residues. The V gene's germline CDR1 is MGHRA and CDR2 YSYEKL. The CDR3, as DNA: TGCACCAGCAGCCCTGGACTAGCGGGAGTAGGGGAACAGTTCTTC. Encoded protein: CTSSPGLAGVGEQFF.

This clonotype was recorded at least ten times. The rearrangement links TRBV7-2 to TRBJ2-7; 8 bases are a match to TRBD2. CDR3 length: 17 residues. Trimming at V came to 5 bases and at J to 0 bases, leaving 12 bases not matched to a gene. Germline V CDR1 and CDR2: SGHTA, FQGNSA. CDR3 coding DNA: TGTGCCAGCAGCCTTACGTATAGCGGGATGAGCTCCTACGAGCAGTACTTC. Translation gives CASSLTYSGMSSYEQYF. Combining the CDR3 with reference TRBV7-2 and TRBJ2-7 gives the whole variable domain GAGVSQSPSNKVTEKGKDVELRCDPISGHTALYWYRQSLGQGLEFLIYFQGNSAPDKSGLPSDRFSAERTGGSVSTLTIQRTQQEDSAVYLCASSLTYSGMSSYEQYFGPGTRLTVT.